The entry below gives a single T cell receptor (beta chain) sequence along with its context. This CDR3 comprises 20 residues. Germline V gene lookup returns CDR1 SEHNR and CDR2 FQNEAQ (reference sequence). V lost 6 bases to trimming and J lost 0 bases; unmatched junction nucleotides: 14. The data stem from a study of T cells in Graves' hyperthyroidism and ophthalmopathy. Researchers amplified the TCR beta CDR3 regions from RNA transcripts. First-round RT-PCR of the TCR CDR3 relied on the HTBI primer set. MiXCR was run by TCRdb on the multiplex PCR reads, yielding one entry per CDR3 protein. The table includes fewer than 650,000 distinct CDR3 sequences, 14% detected once. Uncontrolled infections, other autoimmune diseases, pregnancy or lactation led to exclusion of patients.

The receptor was isolated from a woman in her 30s with Graves' hyperthyroidism that later progressed to Graves' ophthalmopathy. Source material: blood. The genes are TRBV7-9 and TRBJ2-2; 12 bases agree with TRBD2. CDR3 residues: CASRENLAASGRANTGELFF. Here the CDR3 DNA reads TGTGCCAGCAGAGAAAACCTTGCGGCTAGCGGGAGGGCGAACACCGGGGAGCTGTTTTTT. Full variable domain (missing parts from reference TRBV7-9 and TRBJ2-2): DTGVSQNPRHKITKRGQNVTFRCDPISEHNRLYWYRQTLGQGPEFLTYFQNEAQLEKSRLLSDRFSAERPKGSFSTLEIQRTEQGDSAMYLCASRENLAASGRANTGELFFGEGSRLTVL.